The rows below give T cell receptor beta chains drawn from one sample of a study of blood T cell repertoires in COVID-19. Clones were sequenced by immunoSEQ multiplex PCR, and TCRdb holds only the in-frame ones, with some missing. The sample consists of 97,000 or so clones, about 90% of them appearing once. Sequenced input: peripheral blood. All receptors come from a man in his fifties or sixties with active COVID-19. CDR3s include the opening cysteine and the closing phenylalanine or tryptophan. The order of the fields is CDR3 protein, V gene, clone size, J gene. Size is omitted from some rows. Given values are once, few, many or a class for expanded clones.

CDR3: CASSQDLGGAYNEQFF
V: TRBV4-3
size: NA
J: TRBJ2-1

CDR3: CASSQDDRDSAPLHF
V: TRBV3-1/TRBV3-2
size: NA
J: TRBJ1-6

CDR3: CASSSDWTSGDLAKNIQYF
V: TRBV5-6
size: NA
J: TRBJ2-4

CDR3: CASSQGLQIRTDTQYF
V: TRBV4-1
size: NA
J: TRBJ2-3

CDR3: CASSEGLGAVRETQYF
V: TRBV11-2
size: NA
J: TRBJ2-5

CDR3: CASRPTYSNQPQHF
V: TRBV5-5
size: NA
J: TRBJ1-5

CDR3: CASSWDRVVGGYTF
V: TRBV6-5
size: few
J: TRBJ1-2

CDR3: CASSLFQETQYF
V: TRBV6-5
size: NA
J: TRBJ2-5

CDR3: CATGRVSNEKLFF
V: TRBV6-5
size: NA
J: TRBJ1-4

CDR3: CASSPGTSGGSHEQYF
V: TRBV5-1
size: NA
J: TRBJ2-7

CDR3: CASSERDRGSGKQYF
V: TRBV6-1
size: NA
J: TRBJ2-7

CDR3: CASKRLAGVDTQYF
V: TRBV2
size: NA
J: TRBJ2-3

CDR3: CASSLTAGTGTDTQYF
V: TRBV7-3
size: NA
J: TRBJ2-3

CDR3: CASSLRSGGTGELFF
V: TRBV11-2
size: once
J: TRBJ2-2

CDR3: CASSPATGAIYGYTF
V: TRBV5-4
size: NA
J: TRBJ1-2

CDR3: CASSLTGVYQPQHF
V: TRBV28
size: NA
J: TRBJ1-5

CDR3: CASSFTSGITNEQFF
V: TRBV7-2
size: NA
J: TRBJ2-1

CDR3: CASSHGGSDYGYTF
V: TRBV5-1
size: NA
J: TRBJ1-2

CDR3: CAWSVGWQGNSPLHF
V: TRBV30
size: NA
J: TRBJ1-6

CDR3: CASRPTGALTQYF
V: TRBV12-3/TRBV12-4
size: NA
J: TRBJ2-5

CDR3: CASSRDRAYGYTF
V: TRBV7-8
size: NA
J: TRBJ1-2

CDR3: CASIGDRNTGELFF
V: TRBV2
size: once
J: TRBJ2-2

CDR3: CATSREAGPTSPYEQYF
V: TRBV15
size: NA
J: TRBJ2-7

CDR3: CASSLWGVGQPQHF
V: TRBV27
size: NA
J: TRBJ1-5

CDR3: CASSHRDRGLPGELFF
V: TRBV6-2/TRBV6-3
size: NA
J: TRBJ2-2

CDR3: CATSFQANTEAFF
V: TRBV15
size: once
J: TRBJ1-1

CDR3: CASSLVGLGLSYEQYF
V: TRBV5-6
size: NA
J: TRBJ2-7

CDR3: CASSLDQGQEAF
V: TRBV11-3
size: once
J: TRBJ2-7

CDR3: CASSPPVTGYGYTF
V: TRBV18
size: NA
J: TRBJ1-2

CDR3: CASSGGVRNSPLHF
V: TRBV30
size: NA
J: TRBJ1-6

CDR3: CASSSGTSGPTDTQYF
V: TRBV11-3
size: NA
J: TRBJ2-3

CDR3: CASREAVRGETQYF
V: TRBV6-1
size: NA
J: TRBJ2-5

CDR3: CASRDSIATHNEQFF
V: TRBV5-1
size: NA
J: TRBJ2-1

CDR3: CASSLADGEQARLPLHF
V: TRBV5-5
size: few
J: TRBJ1-6

CDR3: CASSVPHGRGDQGTQYF
V: TRBV9
size: NA
J: TRBJ2-5

CDR3: CASSPGSMNTEAFF
V: TRBV14
size: NA
J: TRBJ1-1

CDR3: CASSLRDSSSGANVLTF
V: TRBV5-1
size: once
J: TRBJ2-6

CDR3: CASSPPGLAGYEQYF
V: TRBV7-8
size: NA
J: TRBJ2-7

CDR3: CASSLARDRTSGANVLTF
V: TRBV7-6
size: NA
J: TRBJ2-6

CDR3: CASSSIFRNLYQETQYF
V: TRBV7-9
size: NA
J: TRBJ2-5

CDR3: CASSLTWAAFF
V: TRBV12-3/TRBV12-4
size: NA
J: TRBJ1-1

CDR3: CASSPRTGRLFF
V: TRBV6-5
size: NA
J: TRBJ1-4

CDR3: CASSQAGGAYEQYF
V: TRBV4-3
size: NA
J: TRBJ2-7

CDR3: CASSFRDYGYTF
V: TRBV9
size: once
J: TRBJ1-2

CDR3: CASSLVGTGGSPLHF
V: TRBV7-2
size: NA
J: TRBJ1-6

CDR3: CASSISMGQGSEAFF
V: TRBV19
size: NA
J: TRBJ1-1